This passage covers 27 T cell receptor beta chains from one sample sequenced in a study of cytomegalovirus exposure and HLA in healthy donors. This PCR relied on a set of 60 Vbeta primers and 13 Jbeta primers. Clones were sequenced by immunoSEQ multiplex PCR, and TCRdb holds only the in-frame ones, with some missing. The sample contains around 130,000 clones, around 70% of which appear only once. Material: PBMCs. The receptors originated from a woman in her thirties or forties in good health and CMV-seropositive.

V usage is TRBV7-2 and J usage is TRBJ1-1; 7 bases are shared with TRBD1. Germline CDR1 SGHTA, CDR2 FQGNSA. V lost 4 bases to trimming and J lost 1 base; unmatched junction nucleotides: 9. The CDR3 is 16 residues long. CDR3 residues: CASSYRQGGSNTEAFF. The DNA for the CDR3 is TGTGCCAGCAGCTACCGACAGGGAGGATCGAACACTGAAGCTTTCTTT.

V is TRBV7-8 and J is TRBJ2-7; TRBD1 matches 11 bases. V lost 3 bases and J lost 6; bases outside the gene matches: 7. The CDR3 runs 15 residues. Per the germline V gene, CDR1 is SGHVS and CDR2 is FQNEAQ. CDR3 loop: CASSLAGTGGTEQYF. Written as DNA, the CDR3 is TGTGCCAGCAGCTTGGCGGGGACAGGGGGGACCGAGCAGTACTTC.

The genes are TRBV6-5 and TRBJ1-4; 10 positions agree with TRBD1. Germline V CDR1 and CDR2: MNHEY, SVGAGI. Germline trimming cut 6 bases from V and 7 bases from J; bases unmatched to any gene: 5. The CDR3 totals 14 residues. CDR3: CASRGQGGPEKLFF. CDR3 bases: TGTGCCAGCAGAGGACAGGGGGGACCTGAAAAACTGTTTTTT.

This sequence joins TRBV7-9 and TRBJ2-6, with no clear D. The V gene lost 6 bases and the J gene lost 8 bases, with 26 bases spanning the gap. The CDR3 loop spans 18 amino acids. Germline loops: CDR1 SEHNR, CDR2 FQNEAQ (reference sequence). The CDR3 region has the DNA TGTGCCAGCAGTTCTACCCAACCCGATTCACCCGCGCCCAACGTCCTGACTTTC. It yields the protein CASSSTQPDSPAPNVLTF.

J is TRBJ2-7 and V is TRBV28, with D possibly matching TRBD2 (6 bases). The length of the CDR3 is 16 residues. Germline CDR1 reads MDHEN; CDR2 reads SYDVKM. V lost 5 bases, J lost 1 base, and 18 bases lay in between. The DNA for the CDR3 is TGTGCCAGCAGTCCCGAGGCGGGGTTCCTGTCCTACGAGCAGTACTTC. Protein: CASSPEAGFLSYEQYF.

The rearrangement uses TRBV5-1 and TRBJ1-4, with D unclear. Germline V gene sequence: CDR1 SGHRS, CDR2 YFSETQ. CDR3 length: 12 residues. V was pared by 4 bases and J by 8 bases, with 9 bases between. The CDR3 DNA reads TGCGCCAGCAGCGGCGCGGCGGAAAAACTGTTTTTT. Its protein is CASSGAAEKLFF.

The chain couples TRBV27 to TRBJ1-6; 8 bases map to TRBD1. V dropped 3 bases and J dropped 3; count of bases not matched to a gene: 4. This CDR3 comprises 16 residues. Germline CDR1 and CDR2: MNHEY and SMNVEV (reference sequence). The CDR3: CASSLTGEYYNSPLHF. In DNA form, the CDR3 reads TGTGCCAGCAGTTTGACAGGGGAGTACTATAATTCACCCCTCCACTTT.

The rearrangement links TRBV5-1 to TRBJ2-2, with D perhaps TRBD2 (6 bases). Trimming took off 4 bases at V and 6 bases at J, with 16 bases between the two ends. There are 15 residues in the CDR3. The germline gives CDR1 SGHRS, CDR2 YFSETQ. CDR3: CASSPGLDGSGELFF. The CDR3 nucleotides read TGCGCCAGCAGCCCGGGACTGGATGGTTCCGGGGAGCTGTTTTTT.

The DNA for the CDR3 is TGTGCCAGCAGCACCCGACTCTTTTACAATGAGCAGTTCTTC. Amino acids: CASSTRLFYNEQFF. The rearrangement links TRBV21-1 to TRBJ2-1; no DNA check was done on the table's D call, TRBD2. TRBV21-1 is classified as a pseudogene. The CDR3 has 14 residues.

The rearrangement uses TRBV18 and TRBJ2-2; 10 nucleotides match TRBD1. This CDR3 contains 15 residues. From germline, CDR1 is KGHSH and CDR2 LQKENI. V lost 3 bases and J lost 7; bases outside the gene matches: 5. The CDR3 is CASSPTGGAFGELFF. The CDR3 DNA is TGTGCCAGCTCACCGACAGGGGGCGCTTTCGGGGAGCTGTTTTTT. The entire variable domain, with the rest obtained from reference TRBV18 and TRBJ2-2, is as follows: NAGVMQNPRHLVRRRGQEARLRCSPMKGHSHVYWYRQLPEEGLKFMVYLQKENIIDESGMPKERFSAEFPKEGPSILRIQQVVRGDSAAYFCASSPTGGAFGELFFGEGSRLTVL.

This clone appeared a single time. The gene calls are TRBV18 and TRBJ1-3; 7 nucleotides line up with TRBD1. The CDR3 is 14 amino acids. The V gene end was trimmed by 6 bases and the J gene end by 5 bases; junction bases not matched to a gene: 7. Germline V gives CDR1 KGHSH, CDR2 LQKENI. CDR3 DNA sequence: TGTGCCAGCTCCCCATCGGGACAGAGAAACACCATATATTTT. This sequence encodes CASSPSGQRNTIYF. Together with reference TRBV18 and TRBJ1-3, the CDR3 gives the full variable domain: NAGVMQNPRHLVRRRGQEARLRCSPMKGHSHVYWYRQLPEEGLKFMVYLQKENIIDESGMPKERFSAEFPKEGPSILRIQQVVRGDSAAYFCASSPSGQRNTIYFGEGSWLTVV.

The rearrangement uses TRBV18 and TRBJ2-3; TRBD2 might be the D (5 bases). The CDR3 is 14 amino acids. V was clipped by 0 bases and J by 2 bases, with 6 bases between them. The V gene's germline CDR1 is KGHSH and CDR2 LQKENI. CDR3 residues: CASSPPLVTDTQYF. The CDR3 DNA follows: TGTGCCAGCTCACCACCACTAGTCACAGATACGCAGTATTTT.

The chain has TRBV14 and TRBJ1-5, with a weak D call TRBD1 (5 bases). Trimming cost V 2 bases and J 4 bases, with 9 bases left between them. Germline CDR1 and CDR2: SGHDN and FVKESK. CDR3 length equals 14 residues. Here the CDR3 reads CASSQQGWNQPQHF. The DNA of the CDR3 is TGTGCCAGCAGCCAACAGGGTTGGAATCAGCCCCAGCATTTT.

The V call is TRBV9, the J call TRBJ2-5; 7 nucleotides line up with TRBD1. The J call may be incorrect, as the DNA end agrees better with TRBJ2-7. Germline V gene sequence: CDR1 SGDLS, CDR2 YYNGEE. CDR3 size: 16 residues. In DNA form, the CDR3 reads TGTGCCAGCAGCGTAGCTGATGACAGGGTCTCCTACGAGCAGTACTTC. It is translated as CASSVADDRVSYEQYF.

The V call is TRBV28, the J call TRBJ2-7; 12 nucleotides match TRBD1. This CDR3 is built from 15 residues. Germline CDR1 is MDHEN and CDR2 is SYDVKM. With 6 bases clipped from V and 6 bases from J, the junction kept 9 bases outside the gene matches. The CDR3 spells CASRSSGTGGSEQYF. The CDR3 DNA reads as TGTGCCAGCAGGTCATCCGGGACAGGGGGCTCCGAGCAGTACTTC. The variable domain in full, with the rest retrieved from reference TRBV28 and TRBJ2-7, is DVKVTQSSRYLVKRTGEKVFLECVQDMDHENMFWYRQDPGLGLRLIYFSYDVKMKEKGDIPEGYSVSREKKERFSLILESASTNQTSMYLCASRSSGTGGSEQYFGPGTRLTVT.

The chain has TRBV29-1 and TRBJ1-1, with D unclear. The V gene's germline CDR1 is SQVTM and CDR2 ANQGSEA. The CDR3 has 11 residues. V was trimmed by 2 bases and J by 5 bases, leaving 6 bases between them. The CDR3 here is CSVERRTEAFF. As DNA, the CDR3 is TGCAGCGTTGAAAGGAGGACTGAAGCTTTCTTT.

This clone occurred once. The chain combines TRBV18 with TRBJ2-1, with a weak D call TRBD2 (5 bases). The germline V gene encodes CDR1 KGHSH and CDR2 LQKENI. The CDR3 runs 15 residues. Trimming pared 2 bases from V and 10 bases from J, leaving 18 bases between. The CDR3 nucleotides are TGTGCCAGCTCACCAAACTCCCCCTCGGGATGGGAGCAGTTCTTC. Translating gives CASSPNSPSGWEQFF.

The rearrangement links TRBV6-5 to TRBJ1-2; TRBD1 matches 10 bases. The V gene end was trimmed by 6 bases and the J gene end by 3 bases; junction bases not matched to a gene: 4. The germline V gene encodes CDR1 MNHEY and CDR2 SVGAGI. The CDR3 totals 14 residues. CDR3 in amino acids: CASSSGTGDYGYTF. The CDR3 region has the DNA TGTGCCAGCAGCTCCGGGACAGGGGACTATGGCTACACCTTC.

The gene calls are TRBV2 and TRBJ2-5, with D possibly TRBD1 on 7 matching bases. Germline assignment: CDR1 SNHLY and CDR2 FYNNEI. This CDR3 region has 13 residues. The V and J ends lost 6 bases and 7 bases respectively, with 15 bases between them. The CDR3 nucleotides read TGTGCCAGCAGGGACGGACAGGAGGGGACCCAGTACTTC. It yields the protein CASRDGQEGTQYF. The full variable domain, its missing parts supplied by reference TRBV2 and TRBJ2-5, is EPEVTQTPSHQVTQMGQEVILRCVPISNHLYFYWYRQILGQKVEFLVSFYNNEISEKSEIFDDQFSVERPDGSNFTLKIRSTKLEDSAMYFCASRDGQEGTQYFGPGTRLLVL.

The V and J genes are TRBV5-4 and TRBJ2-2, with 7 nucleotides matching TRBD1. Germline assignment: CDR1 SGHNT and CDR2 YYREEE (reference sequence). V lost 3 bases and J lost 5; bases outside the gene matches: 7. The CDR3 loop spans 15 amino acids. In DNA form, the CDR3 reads TGTGCCAGCAGCTCGAGACAGGGATTGACCGGGGAGCTGTTTTTT. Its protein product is CASSSRQGLTGELFF.

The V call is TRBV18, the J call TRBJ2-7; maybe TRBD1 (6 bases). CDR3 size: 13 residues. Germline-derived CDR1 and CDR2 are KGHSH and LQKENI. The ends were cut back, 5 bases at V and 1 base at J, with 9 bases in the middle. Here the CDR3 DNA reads TGTGCCAGCTCAGCCGGACAGTCCTACGAGCAGTACTTC. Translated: CASSAGQSYEQYF.

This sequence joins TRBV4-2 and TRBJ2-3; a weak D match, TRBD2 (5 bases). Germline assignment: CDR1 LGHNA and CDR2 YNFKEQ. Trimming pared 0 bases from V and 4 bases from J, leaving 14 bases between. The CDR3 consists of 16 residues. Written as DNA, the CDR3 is TGTGCCAGCAGCCAAGAAAGTGGATCCGGGGCAGATACGCAGTATTTT. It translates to CASSQESGSGADTQYF.

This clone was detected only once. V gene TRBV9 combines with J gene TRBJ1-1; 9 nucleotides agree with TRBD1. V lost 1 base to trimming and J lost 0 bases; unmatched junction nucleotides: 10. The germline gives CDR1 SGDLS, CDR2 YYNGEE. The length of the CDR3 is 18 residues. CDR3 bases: TGTGCCAGCAGCGTAAGCGGGGACAGGGCAGTTATGAACACTGAAGCTTTCTTT. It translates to CASSVSGDRAVMNTEAFF.

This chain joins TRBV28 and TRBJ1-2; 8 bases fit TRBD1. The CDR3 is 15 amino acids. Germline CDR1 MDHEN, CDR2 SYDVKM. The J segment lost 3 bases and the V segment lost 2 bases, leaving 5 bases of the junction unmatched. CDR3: CASSLASGQDYGYTF. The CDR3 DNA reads TGTGCCAGCAGTTTAGCGTCGGGACAGGACTATGGCTACACCTTC.

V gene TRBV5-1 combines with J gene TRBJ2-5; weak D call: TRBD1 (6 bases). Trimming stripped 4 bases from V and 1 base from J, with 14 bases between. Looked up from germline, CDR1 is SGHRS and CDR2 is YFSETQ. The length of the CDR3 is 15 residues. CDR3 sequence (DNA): TGCGCCAGCAGCACGGGACACATTTCCCAAGAGACCCAGTACTTC. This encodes CASSTGHISQETQYF. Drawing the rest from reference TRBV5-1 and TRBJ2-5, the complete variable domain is KAGVTQTPRYLIKTRGQQVTLSCSPISGHRSVSWYQQTPGQGLQFLFEYFSETQRNKGNFPGRFSGRQFSNSRSEMNVSTLELGDSALYLCASSTGHISQETQYFGPGTRLLVL.

In DNA, the CDR3 is TGCGCCAGCAGCCAATTCCCGACTAGCGGGGGGGCAGATACGCAGTATTTT. Encoded protein: CASSQFPTSGGADTQYF. This chain joins TRBV4-1 and TRBJ2-3; 14 bases align to TRBD2. The germline CDR1 and CDR2 sequences are MGHRA and YSYEKL. This CDR3 has 17 residues. V gave up 2 bases and J gave up 4 bases; unmatched junction bases: 5.

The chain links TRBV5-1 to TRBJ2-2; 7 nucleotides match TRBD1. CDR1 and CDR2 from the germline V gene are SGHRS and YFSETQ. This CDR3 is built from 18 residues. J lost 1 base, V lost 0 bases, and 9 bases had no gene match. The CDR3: CASSLDRTGRLNTGELFF. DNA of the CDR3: TGCGCCAGCAGCTTGGACAGGACAGGCCGATTGAACACCGGGGAGCTGTTTTTT.